This TCR beta chain came from a study of lymphopenia after photon versus proton radiotherapy. Findings of the study overall: Oligoclonal CD8+ Temra expansion after nadir drove photon patients' diversity drop.

Germline CDR1 reads LNHDA; CDR2 reads SQIVND (reference sequence). This CDR3 spans 14 amino acids. Trimming took 5 bases from V and 7 from J, leaving 14 bases between them. With respect to this clone: What it binds is unknown.

Using immunoSEQ multiplex PCR, the repertoire was profiled, and TCRdb retains in-frame clones only, with some absent. Of around 19,000 clones in the sample, approximately 92% were seen once. The source was peripheral blood, collected from a patient treated with photon-based radiotherapy. The V and J genes are TRBV19 and TRBJ2-2; D is uncertain. This sequence originates from a woman between 40 and 55 years old with cholangiocarcinoma. DNA for the CDR3: TGTGCCAGTAGTCAAAGGACCGACGTCGGGGAGCTGTTTTTT. It is translated as CASSQRTDVGELFF.